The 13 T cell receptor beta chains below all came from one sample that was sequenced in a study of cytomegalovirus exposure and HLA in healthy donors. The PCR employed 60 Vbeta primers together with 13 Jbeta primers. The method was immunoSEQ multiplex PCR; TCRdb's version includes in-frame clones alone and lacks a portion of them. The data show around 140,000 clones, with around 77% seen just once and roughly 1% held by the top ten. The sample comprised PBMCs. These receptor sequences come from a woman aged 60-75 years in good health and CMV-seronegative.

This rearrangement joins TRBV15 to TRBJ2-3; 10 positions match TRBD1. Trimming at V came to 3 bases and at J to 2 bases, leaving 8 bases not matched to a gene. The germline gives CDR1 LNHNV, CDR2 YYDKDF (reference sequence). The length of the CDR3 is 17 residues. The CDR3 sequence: CATSRAGTGAITDTQYF. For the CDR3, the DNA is TGTGCCACCAGCAGGGCAGGGACAGGGGCTATCACAGATACGCAGTATTTT. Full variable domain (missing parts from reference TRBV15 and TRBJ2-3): DAMVIQNPRYQVTQFGKPVTLSCSQTLNHNVMYWYQQKSSQAPKLLFHYYDKDFNNEADTPDNFQSRRPNTSFCFLDIRSPGLGDTAMYLCATSRAGTGAITDTQYFGPGTRLTVL.

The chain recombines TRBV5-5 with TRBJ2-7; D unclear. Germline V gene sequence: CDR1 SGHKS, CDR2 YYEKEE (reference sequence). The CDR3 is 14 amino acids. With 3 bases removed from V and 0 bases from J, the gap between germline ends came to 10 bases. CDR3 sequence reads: CASSSFRLSYEQYF. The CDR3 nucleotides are TGTGCCAGCAGCTCATTTAGACTCTCCTACGAGCAGTACTTC.

The CDR3 protein is CASSIRTPTGQPQHF. CDR3 in DNA: TGTGCCAGCAGCATTAGGACACCCACCGGGCAGCCCCAGCATTTT. V gene TRBV27 combines with J gene TRBJ1-5; D is possibly TRBD1 (5 bases). V lost 6 bases and J 7 bases, leaving 19 bases between the germline ends. CDR3 length: 15 amino acids. Germline V lookup: CDR1 MNHEY, CDR2 SMNVEV (reference sequence).

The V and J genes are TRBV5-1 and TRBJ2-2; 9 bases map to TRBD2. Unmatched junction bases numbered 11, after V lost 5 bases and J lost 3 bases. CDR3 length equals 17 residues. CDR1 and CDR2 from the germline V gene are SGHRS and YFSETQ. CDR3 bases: TGCGCCAGCAGACTTCGGGGCAGACTAGCGGACACCGGGGAGCTGTTTTTT. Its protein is CASRLRGRLADTGELFF.

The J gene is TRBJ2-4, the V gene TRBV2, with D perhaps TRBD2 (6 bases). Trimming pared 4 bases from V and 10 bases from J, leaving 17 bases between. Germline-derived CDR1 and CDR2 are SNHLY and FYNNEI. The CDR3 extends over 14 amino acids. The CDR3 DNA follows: TGTGCCAGCAGTGTTAAGAGGACGGGAGATATTCAGTACTTC. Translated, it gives CASSVKRTGDIQYF.

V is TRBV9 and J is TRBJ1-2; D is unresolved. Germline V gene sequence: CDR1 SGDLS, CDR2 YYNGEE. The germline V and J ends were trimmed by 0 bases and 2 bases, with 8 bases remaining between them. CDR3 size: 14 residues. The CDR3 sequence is CASSVDNRNYGYTF. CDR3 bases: TGTGCCAGCAGCGTAGATAACAGAAACTATGGCTACACCTTC.

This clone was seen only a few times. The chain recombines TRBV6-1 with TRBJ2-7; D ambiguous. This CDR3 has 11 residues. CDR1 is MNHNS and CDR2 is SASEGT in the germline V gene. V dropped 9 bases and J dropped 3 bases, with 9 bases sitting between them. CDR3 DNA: TGTGCCAGTGGGCAAATCTACGAGCAGTACTTC. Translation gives CASGQIYEQYF.

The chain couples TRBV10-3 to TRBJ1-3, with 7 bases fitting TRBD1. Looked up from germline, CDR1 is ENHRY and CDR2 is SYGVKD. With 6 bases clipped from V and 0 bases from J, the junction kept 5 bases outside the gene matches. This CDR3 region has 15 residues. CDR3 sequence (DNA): TGTGCCATCAGGGCGACAGGGAACTCTGGAAACACCATATATTTT. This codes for CAIRATGNSGNTIYF.

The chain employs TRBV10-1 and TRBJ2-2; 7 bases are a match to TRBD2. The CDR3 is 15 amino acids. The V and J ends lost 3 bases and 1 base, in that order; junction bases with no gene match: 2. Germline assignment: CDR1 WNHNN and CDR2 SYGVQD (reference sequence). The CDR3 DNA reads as TGCGCCAGCAGTGACGGGACTAAGAACACCGGGGAGCTGTTTTTT. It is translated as CASSDGTKNTGELFF.

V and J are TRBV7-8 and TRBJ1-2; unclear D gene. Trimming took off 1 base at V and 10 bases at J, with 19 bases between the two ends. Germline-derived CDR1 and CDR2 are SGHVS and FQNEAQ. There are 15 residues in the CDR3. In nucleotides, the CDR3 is TGTGCCAGCAGCTTAGTTCCAGACGTAAGAGGTCTCTACACCTTC. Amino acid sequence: CASSLVPDVRGLYTF.

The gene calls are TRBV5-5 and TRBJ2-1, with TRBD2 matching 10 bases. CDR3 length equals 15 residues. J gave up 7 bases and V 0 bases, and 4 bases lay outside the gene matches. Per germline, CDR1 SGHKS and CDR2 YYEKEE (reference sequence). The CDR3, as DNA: TGTGCCAGCAGCTTGGTTGGACTAGCGGTAAATGAGCAGTTCTTC. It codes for CASSLVGLAVNEQFF.

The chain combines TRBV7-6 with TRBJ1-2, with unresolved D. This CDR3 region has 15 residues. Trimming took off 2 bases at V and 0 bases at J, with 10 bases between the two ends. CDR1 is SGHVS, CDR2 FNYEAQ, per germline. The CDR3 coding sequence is TGTGCCAGCAGCTTATCCCCGAACTCTAACTATGGCTACACCTTC. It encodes CASSLSPNSNYGYTF.

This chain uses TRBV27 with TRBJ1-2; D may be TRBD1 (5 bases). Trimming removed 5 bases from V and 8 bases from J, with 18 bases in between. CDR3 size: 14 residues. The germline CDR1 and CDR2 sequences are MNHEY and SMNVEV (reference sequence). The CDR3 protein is CASSPNYPGEGYTF. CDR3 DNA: TGTGCCAGCAGTCCGAACTATCCGGGGGAAGGCTACACCTTC.